This passage covers 2 T cell receptor beta chains from one sample sequenced in a study of regulatory T cells in long-lasting Graves disease (dated by TCRdb to the early 2020s). What the time point label conveys for this sample: newly diagnosed GD, antithyroid drugs for less than 3 months. For both TCR sequencing and RNA sequencing, RNA was extracted from PBMCs in TRIzol. The method behind the library was multiplex PCR. The sequencer listed for this sample is Illumina HiSeq 4000. iRepertoire HTBI primers and Arm-PCR amplification of CDR3 regions were used to construct TCR beta libraries. TCRdb reanalyzed the raw reads on its own, using fastp at Q25 for trimming and MiXCR for clone calling, and kept in-frame beta chains. Rows merge per CDR3 protein into single entries with the most common DNA and genes. The sample yields 400,000 to 500,000 distinct CDR3 sequences; about 15% were counted once. Of the sample, around a sixth falls within the top ten clones.

Another study also made use of these data, one on T cells in Graves' hyperthyroidism and ophthalmopathy.

The input for sequencing was peripheral blood mononuclear cells (PBMCs), taken at new diagnosis, from a patient treated with antithyroid drugs. These receptors originate from a woman between 45 and 60 years old with Graves disease. Donor details come from another sample of the same person, matched by shared clones.

There are many counts of this clonotype. The chain is built from TRBV28 and TRBJ2-7; no reliable D call. The CDR3 loop spans 15 amino acids. The V and J ends lost 2 bases and 2 bases respectively, with 13 bases between them. Germline lookup yields CDR1 MDHEN and CDR2 SYDVKM. The CDR3 DNA sequence: TGTGCCAGCAGTTTAGTTGCCGGTCGGCCCTACGAGCAGTACTTC. It encodes CASSLVAGRPYEQYF.

This clonotype has ten or more counts. The chain carries TRBV5-1 and TRBJ2-4, with 9 nucleotides matching TRBD2. CDR3 length: 13 residues. Germline V gives CDR1 SGHRS, CDR2 YFSETQ. The V gene end was trimmed by 2 bases and the J gene end by 7 bases; junction bases not matched to a gene: 1. The CDR3 DNA reads as TGCGCCAGCAGCTTCGGACTAGCGAACATTCAGTACTTC. It specifies CASSFGLANIQYF.